One sample yielded the 14 T cell receptor beta chains listed below, sequenced in a study of T cell repertoires in cytomegalovirus infection. One entry per CDR3 protein results from TCRdb running MiXCR on the reads. In the table there are about 890,000 distinct CDR3 sequences, about a third of which are singletons. What these receptors recognize is not known. The source was cultured CD8+ T cells from PBMCs, collected from culture after CMV antigen stimulation. These TCRs come from a human donor in good health (CMV status not recorded). Some clones in this sample may be carry-over from other donors' samples.

The rearrangement joins TRBV11-1 to TRBJ2-7; 13 bases match TRBD2. The V gene end was trimmed by 6 bases and the J gene end by 3 bases; junction bases not matched to a gene: 2. Germline V CDR1 and CDR2: SGHAT, FQDESV (reference sequence). The CDR3 consists of 14 residues. CDR3 amino acids: CASRGTSGVYEQYF. The CDR3 nucleotides read TGTGCCAGCAGAGGGACTAGCGGGGTCTACGAGCAGTACTTC.

The genes are TRBV6-6 and TRBJ1-3, with D perhaps TRBD1 (6 bases). Germline V gene lookup returns CDR1 MNHNY and CDR2 SVGAGI (reference sequence). V lost 7 bases to trimming and J lost 9 bases, with 22 bases between them. The CDR3 is 15 residues long. The CDR3 loop reads CASTSRDGGHSTIYF. The CDR3 coding sequence is TGTGCCAGCACTTCCCGGGACGGGGGGCACAGCACCATATATTTT.

This clonotype was counted between two and nine times. This sequence joins TRBV10-3 and TRBJ2-3, with D tentatively TRBD2 (5 bases). V lost 6 bases, J lost 4 bases, and 17 bases lay in between. This CDR3 region has 15 residues. The V gene's germline CDR1 is ENHRY and CDR2 SYGVKD. The DNA of the CDR3 is TGTGCCATCAGGACTATCCGGGAAGGGTCAGATACGCAGTATTTT. This codes for CAIRTIREGSDTQYF.

Here the CDR3 DNA reads TGCAGCGTCGTTAGGGCAGTGAGGAACACTGAAGCTTTCTTT. Translation gives CSVVRAVRNTEAFF. V usage is TRBV29-1 and J usage is TRBJ1-1; no reliable D call. This CDR3 spans 14 amino acids. Germline V CDR1 and CDR2: SQVTM, ANQGSEA. V lost 6 bases and J 1 base, leaving 15 bases between the germline ends.

The rearrangement joins TRBV19 to TRBJ2-1; D is undetermined. The CDR3 has 15 residues. V was cut by 0 bases and J by 3 bases, with 9 bases left in between. Germline V gene sequence: CDR1 LNHDA, CDR2 SQIVND (reference sequence). CDR3 nucleotide sequence: TGTGCCAGTAGTATAGATCTAAATTTCTACAATGAGCAGTTCTTC. As protein: CASSIDLNFYNEQFF.

A few counts support this clonotype. The V call is TRBV5-4, the J call TRBJ2-6; TRBD1 matches 9 bases. The CDR3 loop spans 17 amino acids. Unmatched junction bases numbered 9, after V lost 4 bases and J lost 4 bases. Germline loops: CDR1 SGHNT, CDR2 YYREEE (reference sequence). Here the CDR3 DNA reads TGTGCCAGCAGCAGACCGGGACAGGGATCCGGGGCCAACGTCCTGACTTTC. Translated, it gives CASSRPGQGSGANVLTF.

CDR3 bases: TGTGCCAGTAGTCTGTATACGGCTAATGAAAAACTGTTTTTT. Translated, it gives CASSLYTANEKLFF. This sequence joins TRBV19 and TRBJ1-4, with unresolved D. This CDR3 spans 14 amino acids. Germline V CDR1 and CDR2: LNHDA, SQIVND (reference sequence). Trimming left V 5 bases short and J 3 bases short, with 10 bases between.

The chain is built from TRBV2 and TRBJ2-2; the match to TRBD1 covers 9 bases. This CDR3 has 15 residues. Looked up from germline, CDR1 is SNHLY and CDR2 is FYNNEI. With V trimmed by 11 bases and J by 1 base, 8 bases remained unmatched. In DNA, the CDR3 is TGTGCCTGGGAGGACAGGGGAGTGAACACCGGGGAGCTGTTTTTT. This sequence encodes CAWEDRGVNTGELFF.

The J gene is TRBJ1-5, the V gene TRBV4-1, with 8 bases matching TRBD1. Germline trimming cut 1 base from V and 0 bases from J; bases unmatched to any gene: 8. CDR1 MGHRA and CDR2 YSYEKL come from the germline V gene. CDR3 length: 18 residues. DNA for the CDR3: TGCGCCAGCAGCCAAGGGACAGGGACAGGTGATAGCAATCAGCCCCAGCATTTT. Protein sequence: CASSQGTGTGDSNQPQHF.

For the CDR3, the DNA is TGCAGTGCTAGTATCAGGGCTAGGTCTGGAAACACCATATATTTT. Translating gives CSASIRARSGNTIYF. The V call is TRBV20-1, the J call TRBJ1-3; perhaps TRBD1 as D (5 bases). The V gene lost 3 bases and the J gene lost 1 base, with 13 bases spanning the gap. The CDR3 extends over 15 amino acids. The germline gives CDR1 DFQATT, CDR2 SNEGSKA (reference sequence).

This clonotype was recorded at least ten times. The V gene is TRBV19, the J gene TRBJ1-1; possible D gene TRBD1, 6 bases. V was trimmed by 6 bases and J by 4 bases, leaving 15 bases between them. Germline lookup yields CDR1 LNHDA and CDR2 SQIVND (reference sequence). The CDR3 contains 14 residues. The chain's CDR3 is CASSATIRGTEAFF. The CDR3 bases are TGTGCCAGTAGCGCAACGATCAGGGGCACTGAAGCTTTCTTT.

This rearrangement joins TRBV7-9 to TRBJ1-2, with 7 bases matching TRBD1. The germline V gene encodes CDR1 SEHNR and CDR2 FQNEAQ (reference sequence). The CDR3 covers 8 residues. The CDR3 bases are TGTACAGGGGATGGCTACACCTTC. Its translation: CTGDGYTF.

CDR3 DNA sequence: TGTGCCAGCAGCCAAGAGGATCCAATCGGACTAGCGGGCCTTGTAGAGACCCAGTACTTC. Translated: CASSQEDPIGLAGLVETQYF. This chain uses TRBV2 with TRBJ2-5, with TRBD2 matching over 11 bases. Losses at the gene ends were 6 bases for V and 4 bases for J; bases not matched to a gene: 22. The CDR3 covers 20 residues. Germline CDR1 and CDR2: SNHLY and FYNNEI.

The chain couples TRBV5-6 to TRBJ2-7; either TRBD1 or TRBD2 may supply D (5 bases each). V dropped 4 bases and J dropped 6 bases, with 14 bases sitting between them. The CDR3 covers 13 residues. Germline V CDR1 and CDR2: SGHDT, YYEEEE. CDR3 coding DNA: TGTGCCAGCAGCCGTGGAAGAGGGGTCGAGCAGTACGTC. Translated, it gives CASSRGRGVEQYV.